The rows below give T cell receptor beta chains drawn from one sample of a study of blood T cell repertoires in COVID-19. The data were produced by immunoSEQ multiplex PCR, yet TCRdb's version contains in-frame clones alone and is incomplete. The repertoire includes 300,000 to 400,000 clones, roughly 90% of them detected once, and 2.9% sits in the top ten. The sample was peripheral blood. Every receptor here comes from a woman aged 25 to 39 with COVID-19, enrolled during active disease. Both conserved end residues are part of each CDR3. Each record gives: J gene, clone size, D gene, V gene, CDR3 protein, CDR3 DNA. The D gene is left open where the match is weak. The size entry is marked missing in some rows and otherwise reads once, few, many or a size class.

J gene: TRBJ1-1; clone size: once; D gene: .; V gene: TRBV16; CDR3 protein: CASSQGQIEAFF; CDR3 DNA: TGTGCCAGCAGCCAAGGACAGATTGAAGCTTTCTTT
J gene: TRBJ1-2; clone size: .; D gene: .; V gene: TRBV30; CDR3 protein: CAWHRGDYGYTF; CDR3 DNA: TGTGCCTGGCACCGGGGGGACTATGGCTACACCTTC
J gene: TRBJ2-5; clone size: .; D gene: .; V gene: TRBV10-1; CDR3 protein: CASSENRETQYF; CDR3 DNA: TGCGCCAGCAGTGAGAATAGAGAGACCCAGTACTTC
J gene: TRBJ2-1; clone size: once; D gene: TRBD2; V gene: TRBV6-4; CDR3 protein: CASSLSGLLPYNEQFF; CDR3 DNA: TGTGCCAGCAGCCTATCGGGACTACTCCCCTACAATGAGCAGTTCTTC
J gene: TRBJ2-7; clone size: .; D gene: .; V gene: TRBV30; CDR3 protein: CAWSVGGAPTEQYF; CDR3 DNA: TGTGCCTGGAGTGTAGGAGGAGCCCCTACCGAGCAGTACTTC
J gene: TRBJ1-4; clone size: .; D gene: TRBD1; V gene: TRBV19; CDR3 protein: CASAHWDRVGKLFF; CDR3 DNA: TGTGCCAGCGCGCACTGGGACAGGGTTGGAAAACTGTTTTTT
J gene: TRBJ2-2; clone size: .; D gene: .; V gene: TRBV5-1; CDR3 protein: CASSLDSGGGTGELFF; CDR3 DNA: TGCGCCAGCAGCTTGGACTCAGGGGGAGGCACCGGGGAGCTGTTTTTT
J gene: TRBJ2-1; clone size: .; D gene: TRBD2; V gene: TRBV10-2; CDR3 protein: CASSEWGGEQFF; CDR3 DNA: TGCGCCAGCAGTGAGTGGGGGGGAGAGCAGTTCTTC
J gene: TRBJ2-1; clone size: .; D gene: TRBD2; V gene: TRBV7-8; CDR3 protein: CASCLGGRTYNEQFF; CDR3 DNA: TGTGCCAGCTGCTTGGGCGGGAGGACCTACAATGAGCAGTTCTTC
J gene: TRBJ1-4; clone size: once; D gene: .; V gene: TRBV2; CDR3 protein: CASSEAPPRRGGNEKLFF; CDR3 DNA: TGTGCCAGCAGTGAAGCCCCCCCTCGTAGGGGGGGGAATGAAAAACTGTTTTTT
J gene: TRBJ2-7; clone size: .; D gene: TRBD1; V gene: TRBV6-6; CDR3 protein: CASRGTGSYEQYF; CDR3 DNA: TGTGCCAGCAGAGGGACAGGGTCCTACGAGCAGTACTTC
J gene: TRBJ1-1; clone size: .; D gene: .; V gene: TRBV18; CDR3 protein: CASSPQKIRDTEAFF; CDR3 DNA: TGTGCCAGCTCACCACAGAAAATCAGGGACACTGAAGCTTTCTTT
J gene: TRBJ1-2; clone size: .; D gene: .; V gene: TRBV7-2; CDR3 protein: CASSLDSRQEVGYTF; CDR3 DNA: TGTGCCAGCAGCTTAGATAGTAGACAGGAAGTCGGCTACACCTTC
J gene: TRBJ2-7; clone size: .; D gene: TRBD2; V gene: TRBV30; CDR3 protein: CAWRRQIAGSYEQYF; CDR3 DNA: TGTGCCTGGAGACGGCAGATAGCGGGATCATACGAGCAGTACTTC
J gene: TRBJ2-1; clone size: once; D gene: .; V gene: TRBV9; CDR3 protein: CASSVAGATYNEQFF; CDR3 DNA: TGTGCCAGCAGCGTAGCAGGGGCCACCTACAATGAGCAGTTCTTC
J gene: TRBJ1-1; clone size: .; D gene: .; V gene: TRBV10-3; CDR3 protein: CAGGSGDTEAFF; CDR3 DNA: TGTGCCGGCGGGAGCGGGGACACTGAAGCTTTCTTT
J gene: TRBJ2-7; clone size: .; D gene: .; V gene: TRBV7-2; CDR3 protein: CASSLASTGIGPQYEQYF; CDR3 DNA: TGTGCCAGCAGCTTAGCGTCGACGGGAATCGGCCCCCAGTACGAGCAGTACTTC
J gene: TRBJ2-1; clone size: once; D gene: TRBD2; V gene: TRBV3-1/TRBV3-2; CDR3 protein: CASSQFTSGRDPTQFF; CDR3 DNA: TGTGCCAGCAGCCAATTTACTAGCGGGAGGGATCCCACCCAGTTCTTC
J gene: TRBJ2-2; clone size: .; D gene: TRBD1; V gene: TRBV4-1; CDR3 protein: CASSQPGQGFTGELFF; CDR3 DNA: TGCGCCAGCAGCCAGCCGGGACAGGGGTTTACCGGGGAGCTGTTTTTT
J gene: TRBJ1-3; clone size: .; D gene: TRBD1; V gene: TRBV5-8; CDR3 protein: CASSRTGTGNTIYF; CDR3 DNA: TGTGCCAGCAGCCGGACAGGGACGGGAAACACCATATATTTT
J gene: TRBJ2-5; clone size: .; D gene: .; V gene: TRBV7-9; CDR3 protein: CASSLARSFQETQYF; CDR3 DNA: TGTGCCAGCAGCTTAGCGAGGTCGTTCCAAGAGACCCAGTACTTC
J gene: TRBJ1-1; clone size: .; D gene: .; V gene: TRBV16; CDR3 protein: CASSQSVRSYLNTEAFF; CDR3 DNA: TGTGCCAGCAGCCAGTCCGTCAGGTCCTACCTGAACACTGAAGCTTTCTTT
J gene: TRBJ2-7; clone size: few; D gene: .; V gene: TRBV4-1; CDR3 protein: CASSLLLYEQYF; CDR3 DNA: TGCGCCAGCAGCCTTTTATTGTACGAGCAGTACTTC
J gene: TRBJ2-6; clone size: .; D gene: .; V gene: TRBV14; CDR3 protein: CASSQDPPSGGANVLTF; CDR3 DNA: TGTGCCAGCAGCCAAGATCCGCCGTCCGGTGGGGCCAACGTCCTGACTTTC
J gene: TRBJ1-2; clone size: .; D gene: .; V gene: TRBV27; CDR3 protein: CASSPRTDRRVYGYTF; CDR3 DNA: TGTGCCAGCAGCCCTAGGACAGACAGGCGGGTCTATGGCTACACCTTC
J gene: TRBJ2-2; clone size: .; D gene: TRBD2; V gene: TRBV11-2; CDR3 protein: CASSLDPGRAAGELFF; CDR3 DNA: TGTGCCAGCAGCTTAGATCCCGGGAGGGCCGCCGGGGAGCTGTTTTTT
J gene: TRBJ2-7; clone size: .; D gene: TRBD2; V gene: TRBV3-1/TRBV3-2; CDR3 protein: CASSQDSSGSHEQYF; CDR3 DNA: TGTGCCAGCAGCCAAGATTCTAGCGGGAGCCACGAGCAGTACTTC
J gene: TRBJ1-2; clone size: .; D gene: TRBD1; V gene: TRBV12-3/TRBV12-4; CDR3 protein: CASSPTTGGGYTF; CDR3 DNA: TGTGCCAGCAGTCCAACGACAGGGGGTGGCTACACCTTC
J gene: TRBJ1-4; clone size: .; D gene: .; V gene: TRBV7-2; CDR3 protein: CASSRVRLSEKLFF; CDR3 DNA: TGTGCCAGCAGTCGTGTTCGACTGAGTGAAAAACTGTTTTTT
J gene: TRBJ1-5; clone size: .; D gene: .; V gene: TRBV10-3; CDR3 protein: CAISESGGGGQPQHF; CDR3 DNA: TGTGCCATCAGTGAGTCAGGCGGGGGAGGTCAGCCCCAGCATTTT
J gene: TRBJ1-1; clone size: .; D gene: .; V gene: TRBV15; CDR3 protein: CATSRDGIGRDTEAFF; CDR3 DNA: TGTGCCACCAGCAGAGATGGTATCGGGAGGGACACTGAAGCTTTCTTT
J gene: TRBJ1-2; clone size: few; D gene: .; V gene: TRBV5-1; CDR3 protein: CASSWAGASGSLANYGYTF; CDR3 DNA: TGCGCCAGCAGCTGGGCGGGGGCGAGCGGGAGTTTGGCTAACTATGGCTACACCTTC
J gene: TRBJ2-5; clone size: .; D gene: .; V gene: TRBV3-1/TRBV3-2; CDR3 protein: CASSQDSPAGETQYF; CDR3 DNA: TGTGCCAGCAGCCAAGATTCCCCTGCAGGGGAGACCCAGTACTTC
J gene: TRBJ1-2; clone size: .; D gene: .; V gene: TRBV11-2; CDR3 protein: CASSLAGNYGYTF; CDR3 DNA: TGTGCCAGCAGCTTAGCAGGGAACTATGGCTACACCTTC
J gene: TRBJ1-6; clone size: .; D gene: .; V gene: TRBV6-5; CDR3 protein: CASSYSGPGGLIPLHF; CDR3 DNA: TGTGCCAGCAGTTACTCAGGGCCGGGGGGACTCATACCCCTCCACTTT
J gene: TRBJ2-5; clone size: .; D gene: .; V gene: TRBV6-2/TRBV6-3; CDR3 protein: CASSYSGSGYEETQYF; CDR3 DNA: TGTGCCAGCAGTTACTCTGGTTCAGGGTATGAAGAGACCCAGTACTTC
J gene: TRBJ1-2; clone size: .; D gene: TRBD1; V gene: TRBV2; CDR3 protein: CASIGGTGGLYGYTF; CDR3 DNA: TGTGCCAGCATTGGGGGGACAGGGGGCCTCTATGGCTACACCTTC
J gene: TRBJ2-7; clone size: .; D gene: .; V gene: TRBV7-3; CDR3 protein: CASSSQSGPSYEQYF; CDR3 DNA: TGTGCCAGCAGCTCGCAAAGCGGGCCCTCCTACGAGCAGTACTTC
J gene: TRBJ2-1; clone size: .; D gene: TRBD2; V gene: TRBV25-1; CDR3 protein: CASSEGTSAYNEQFF; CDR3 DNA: TGTGCCAGCAGTGAAGGGACTAGCGCTTACAATGAGCAGTTCTTC
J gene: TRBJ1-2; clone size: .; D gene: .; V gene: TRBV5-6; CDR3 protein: CASSLGTGGYTF; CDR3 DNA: TGTGCCAGCAGCTTGGGAACAGGGGGCTACACCTTC
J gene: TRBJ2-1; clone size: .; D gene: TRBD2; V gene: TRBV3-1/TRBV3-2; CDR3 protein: CASSPLAGASYNEQFF; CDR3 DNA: TGTGCCAGCAGCCCGCTAGCGGGAGCATCATACAATGAGCAGTTCTTC
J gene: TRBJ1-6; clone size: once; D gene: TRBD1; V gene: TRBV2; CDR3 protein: CASRSRDRDSPLHF; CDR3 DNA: TGTGCCAGCAGGTCCCGGGACAGGGATTCACCCCTCCACTTT
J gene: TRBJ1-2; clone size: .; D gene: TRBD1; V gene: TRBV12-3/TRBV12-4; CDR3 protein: CASSEHRGTGYTF; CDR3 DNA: TGTGCCAGCAGTGAACACAGGGGGACTGGCTACACCTTC
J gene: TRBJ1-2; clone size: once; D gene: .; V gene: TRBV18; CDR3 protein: CASSDTGTTEGYTF; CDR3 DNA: TGTGCCAGCTCAGACACCGGGACAACGGAGGGCTACACCTTC
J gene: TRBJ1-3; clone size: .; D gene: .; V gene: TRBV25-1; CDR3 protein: CASSEADKALSGNTIYF; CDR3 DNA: TGTGCCAGCAGTGAAGCCGACAAAGCCCTCTCTGGAAACACCATATATTTT
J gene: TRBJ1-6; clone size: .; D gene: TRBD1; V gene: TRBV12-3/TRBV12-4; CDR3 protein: CASSWEVGTALHF; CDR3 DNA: TGTGCCAGCAGTTGGGAGGTGGGGACAGCCCTCCACTTT
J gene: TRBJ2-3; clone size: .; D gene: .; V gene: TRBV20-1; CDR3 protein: CSAATDTQYF; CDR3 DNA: TGCAGTGCTGCGACAGATACGCAGTATTTT
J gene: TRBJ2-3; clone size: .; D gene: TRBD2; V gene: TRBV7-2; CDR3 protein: CASSSPSGARTDTQYF; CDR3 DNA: TGTGCCAGCAGCTCACCTAGCGGGGCGCGCACAGATACGCAGTATTTT
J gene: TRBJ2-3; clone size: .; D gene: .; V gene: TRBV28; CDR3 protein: CASSPGGGRGTDTQYF; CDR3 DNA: TGTGCCAGCAGCCCGGGCGGGGGCCGGGGCACAGATACGCAGTATTTT
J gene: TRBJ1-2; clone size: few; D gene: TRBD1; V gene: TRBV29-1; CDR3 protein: CSVRTGSGGYTF; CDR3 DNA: TGCAGCGTGAGGACAGGATCGGGTGGCTACACCTTC
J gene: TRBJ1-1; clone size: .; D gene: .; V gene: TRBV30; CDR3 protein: CAWIKISTHSGTEAFF; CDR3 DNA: TGTGCCTGGATCAAAATTTCGACTCACTCGGGCACTGAAGCTTTCTTT
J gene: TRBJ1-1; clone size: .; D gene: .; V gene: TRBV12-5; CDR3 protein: CASGSGMNTEAFF; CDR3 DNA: TGTGCTAGTGGTTCAGGGATGAACACTGAAGCTTTCTTT
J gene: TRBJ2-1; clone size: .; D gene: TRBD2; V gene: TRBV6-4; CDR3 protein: CASSDIAGARLFF; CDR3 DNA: TGTGCCAGCAGTGACATAGCGGGAGCGAGGTTGTTCTTC
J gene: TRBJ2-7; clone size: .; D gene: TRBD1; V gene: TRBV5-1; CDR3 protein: CASSSVDRGLPGPGSYEQYF; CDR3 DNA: TGCGCCAGCAGCTCCGTCGACAGGGGACTCCCGGGACCTGGCTCCTACGAGCAGTACTTC
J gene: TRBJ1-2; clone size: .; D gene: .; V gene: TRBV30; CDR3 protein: CAWSVRDTHGYTF; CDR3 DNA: TGTGCCTGGAGTGTCCGGGACACCCATGGCTACACCTTC
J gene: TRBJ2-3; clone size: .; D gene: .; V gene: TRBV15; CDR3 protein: CATSRDRRGPLDTQYF; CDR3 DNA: TGTGCCACCAGCAGAGACAGGAGGGGCCCCCTGGATACGCAGTATTTT
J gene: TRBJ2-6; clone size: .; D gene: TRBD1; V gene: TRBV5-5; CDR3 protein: CASSLRRQGNSGANVLTF; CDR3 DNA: TGTGCCAGCAGCTTGAGGAGACAGGGGAATTCTGGGGCCAACGTCCTGACTTTC
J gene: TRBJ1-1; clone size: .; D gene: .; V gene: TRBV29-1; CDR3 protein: CSVVGGVARRAFF; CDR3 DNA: TGCAGCGTTGTTGGGGGGGTTGCCAGGAGGGCTTTCTTT
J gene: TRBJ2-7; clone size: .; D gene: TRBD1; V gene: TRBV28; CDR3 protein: CASSLHPGQVPYEQYF; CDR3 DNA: TGTGCCAGCAGTTTACACCCGGGACAGGTCCCTTACGAGCAGTACTTC